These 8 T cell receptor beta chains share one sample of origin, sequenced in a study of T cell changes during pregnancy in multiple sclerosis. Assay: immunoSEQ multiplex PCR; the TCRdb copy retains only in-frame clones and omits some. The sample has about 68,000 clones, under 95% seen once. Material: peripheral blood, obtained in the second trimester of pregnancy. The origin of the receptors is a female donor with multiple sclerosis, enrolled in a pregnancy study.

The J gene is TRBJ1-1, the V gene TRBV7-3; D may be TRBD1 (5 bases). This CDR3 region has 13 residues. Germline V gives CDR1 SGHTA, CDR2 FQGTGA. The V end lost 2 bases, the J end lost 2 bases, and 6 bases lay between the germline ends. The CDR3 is CASSLDSNTEAFF. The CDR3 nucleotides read TGTGCCAGCAGCTTAGACAGCAACACTGAAGCTTTCTTT. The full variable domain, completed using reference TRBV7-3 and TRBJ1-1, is GAGVSQTPSNKVTEKGKYVELRCDPISGHTALYWYRQSLGQGPEFLIYFQGTGAADDSGLPNDRFFAVRPEGSVSTLKIQRTERGDSAVYLCASSLDSNTEAFFGQGTRLTVV.

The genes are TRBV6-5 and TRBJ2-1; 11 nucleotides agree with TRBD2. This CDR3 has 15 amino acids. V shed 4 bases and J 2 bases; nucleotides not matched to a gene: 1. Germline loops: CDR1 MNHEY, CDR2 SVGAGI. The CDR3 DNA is TGTGCCAGCAGTTTGGGACTAGCGGCCTACAATGAGCAGTTCTTC. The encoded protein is CASSLGLAAYNEQFF.

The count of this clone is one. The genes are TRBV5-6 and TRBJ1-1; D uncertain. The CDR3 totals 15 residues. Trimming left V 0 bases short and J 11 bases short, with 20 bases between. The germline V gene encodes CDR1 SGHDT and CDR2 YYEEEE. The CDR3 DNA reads TGTGCCAGCAGCTTGGGTAACGGTCACCGCTCGGGGGCTTTCTTT. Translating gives CASSLGNGHRSGAFF.

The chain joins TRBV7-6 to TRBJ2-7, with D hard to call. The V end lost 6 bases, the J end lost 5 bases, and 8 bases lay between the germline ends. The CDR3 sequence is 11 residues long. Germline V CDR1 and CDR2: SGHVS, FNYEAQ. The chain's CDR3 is CASSRDNEQYF. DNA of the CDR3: TGTGCCAGCAGTCGAGATAACGAGCAGTACTTC. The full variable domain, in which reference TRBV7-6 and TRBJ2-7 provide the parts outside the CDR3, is GAGVSQSPRYKVTKRGQDVALRCDPISGHVSLYWYRQALGQGPEFLTYFNYEAQQDKSGLPNDRFSAERPEGSISTLTIQRTEQRDSAMYRCASSRDNEQYFGPGTRLTVT.

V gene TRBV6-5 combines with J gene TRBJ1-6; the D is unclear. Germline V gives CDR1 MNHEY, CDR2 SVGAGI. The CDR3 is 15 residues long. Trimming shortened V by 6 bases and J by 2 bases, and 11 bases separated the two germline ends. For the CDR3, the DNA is TGTGCCAGCAGACCACGGGGAGCCTATAATTCACCCCTCCACTTT. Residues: CASRPRGAYNSPLHF.

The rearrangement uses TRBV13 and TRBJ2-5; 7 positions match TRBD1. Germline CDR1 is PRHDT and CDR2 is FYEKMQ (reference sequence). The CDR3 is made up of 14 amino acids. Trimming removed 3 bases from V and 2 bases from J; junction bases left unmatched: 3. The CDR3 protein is CASSFGQVQETQYF. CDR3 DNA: TGTGCCAGCAGCTTCGGACAGGTACAAGAGACCCAGTACTTC.

The CDR3 loop reads CASPGQTNTEAFF. DNA for the CDR3: TGTGCCAGCCCGGGACAGACTAACACTGAAGCTTTCTTT. This rearrangement joins TRBV19 to TRBJ1-1; TRBD1 aligns across 7 bases. J gave up 2 bases and V 9 bases, and 6 bases lay outside the gene matches. The germline gives CDR1 LNHDA, CDR2 SQIVND (reference sequence). The CDR3 covers 13 residues.

CDR3 amino acids: CASSVPGGPGELFF. The CDR3 bases are TGTGCCAGCAGCGTGCCGGGAGGCCCCGGGGAGCTGTTTTTT. This chain uses TRBV9 with TRBJ2-2, with TRBD2 identical over 7 bases. The CDR3 spans 14 residues. Germline V lookup: CDR1 SGDLS, CDR2 YYNGEE. The V segment lost 2 bases and the J segment 6 bases; nucleotides outside the gene matches: 4.